The sequence of this T cell receptor beta chain was determined in a study of T cell responses to AZD1222 COVID-19 vaccine. Study-wide results and limits: Clonal diversity may have been underestimated, and the donors were mostly white British, with more females than males. Compared with day 0, the breadth and depth of the Spike-specific TCR repertoire rose significantly after two doses of AZD1222.

Concerning this clone: As yet, its antigen is unknown.

Sequencing used immunoSEQ multiplex PCR; TCRdb keeps in-frame clones, though not all of them. The sample lists about 150,000 clones, 80% to 95% occurring once. The receptor's source is an adult in good health. Sequencing was performed on peripheral blood, taken on day 0 of AZD1222 vaccination.

DNA for the CDR3: TGTGCCAGCAGAGCGGTAGCGGGAGTAGGAGAGCAGTACTTC. Translated: CASRAVAGVGEQYF. The chain carries TRBV2 and TRBJ2-7, with 9 bases aligning to TRBD2. The CDR3 totals 14 residues. The V segment lost 6 bases and the J segment 7 bases; nucleotides outside the gene matches: 10. CDR1 and CDR2 (germline): SNHLY, FYNNEI.